This T cell receptor (beta chain) was found in a study of T-cell memory formation after mild COVID-19. Overall study results and limits: From day 15 to 85, contracting clones were balanced between CD4 and CD8, whereas later expanders leaned toward CD4+. Mainly in CM and EM were contracting CD4+ clones; CD8+ were in EMRA. Pre-infection memory already had some responding clones, implying cross-reactive memory joined.

This clonotype has just a few counts. Its target is not known. TCR alpha and TCR beta cDNA libraries carrying sample barcodes and UMIs were produced by 5'RACE using constant-segment primers. TCRdb recomputed calls from the 5' RACE reads with MiXCR, one row per CDR3 protein. The table lists roughly 480,000 distinct CDR3 sequences, roughly 25% of them singletons. Sequenced material: PBMCs or a T cell subset sorted from them (not recorded which). This receptor was taken from an adult woman who had mild COVID-19 (a few samples of this study predate the infection). Cell type and time point are not known.

Here the CDR3 reads CASSLVGLAGSQETQYF. In DNA, the CDR3 is TGTGCCAGCAGCTTAGTGGGGTTAGCGGGGAGTCAAGAGACCCAGTACTTC. V usage is TRBV7-8 and J usage is TRBJ2-5; TRBD2 agrees at 8 bases. The CDR3 length is 17 residues. Trimming at V came to 1 base and at J to 2 bases, leaving 9 bases not matched to a gene. Germline CDR1 SGHVS, CDR2 FQNEAQ.